The 11 T cell receptor beta chains reported below all come from one sample, sequenced in a study of Graves' ophthalmopathy and Graves' hyperthyroidism. Amplifying from RNA transcripts, the study obtained TCR beta CDR3 regions. Amplification began with first-round RT-PCR using HTBI primers, then second-round multiplex PCR was performed. TCRdb re-derived calls from the multiplex PCR reads in MiXCR, one entry per CDR3 protein. The repertoire holds about 39,000 distinct CDR3 sequences, with approximately 53% as singletons. The sequencing sample was made of peripheral blood. All receptors come from an adult woman with stable Graves' hyperthyroidism.

This clonotype showed up many times. J is TRBJ1-2 and V is TRBV7-9; 9 nucleotides agree with TRBD1. Germline CDR1 SEHNR, CDR2 FQNEAQ (reference sequence). The V gene end was trimmed by 1 base and the J gene end by 6 bases; junction bases not matched to a gene: 0. The CDR3 runs 13 residues. The CDR3 region is CASSLGQGDGYTF. The CDR3 DNA follows: TGTGCCAGCAGCTTAGGACAGGGGGATGGCTACACCTTC.

The V gene is TRBV20-1, the J gene TRBJ1-2; 11 bases match TRBD1. Germline CDR1 reads DFQATT; CDR2 reads SNEGSKA (reference sequence). The J segment lost 5 bases and the V segment lost 3 bases, leaving 2 bases of the junction unmatched. The CDR3 totals 13 residues. The CDR3 nucleotides read TGCAGTGCTAGTAGGGACAGGGGGTATGGCTACACCTTC. Encoded protein: CSASRDRGYGYTF.

The chain couples TRBV29-1 to TRBJ1-1; D remains ambiguous. Germline V gene data show CDR1 as SQVTM and CDR2 as ANQGSEA. The CDR3 totals 11 residues. V lost 4 bases and J 5 bases, leaving 8 bases between the germline ends. This CDR3 is CSVVVLTEAFF. CDR3 DNA sequence: TGCAGCGTTGTGGTGCTAACTGAAGCTTTCTTT.

This chain links TRBV29-1 with TRBJ2-5, with 11 bases that match TRBD2. Germline lookup yields CDR1 SQVTM and CDR2 ANQGSEA. V dropped 6 bases and J dropped 5; count of bases not matched to a gene: 14. The CDR3 is 16 residues long. DNA of the CDR3: TGCAGCGTCGTTAGCGGGAGGGCGAACTGGGAGGAGACCCAGTACTTC. Encoded protein: CSVVSGRANWEETQYF.

This clonotype was counted ten times or more. The chain has TRBV19 and TRBJ2-7; TRBD1 matches at 9 bases. J was trimmed by 6 bases and V by 7 bases; bases with no gene match: 7. The CDR3 is 13 amino acids. The germline CDR1 and CDR2 sequences are LNHDA and SQIVND (reference sequence). The CDR3 nucleotides are TGTGCCAGTAAGAGGACAGGGGCACGCGAGCAGTACTTC. Amino acid sequence: CASKRTGAREQYF. Looking up the rest from reference TRBV19 and TRBJ2-7 gives the full variable domain: DGGITQSPKYLFRKEGQNVTLSCEQNLNHDAMYWYRQDPGQGLRLIYYSQIVNDFQKGDIAEGYSVSREKKESFPLTVTSAQKNPTAFYLCASKRTGAREQYFGPGTRLTVT.

The V gene is TRBV19, the J gene TRBJ1-1; D gene unclear. Germline CDR1 and CDR2: LNHDA and SQIVND (reference sequence). The CDR3 is 13 residues long. The V end lost 1 base, the J end lost 6 bases, and 9 bases lay between the germline ends. For the CDR3, the DNA is TGTGCCAGTAGTATAGGCTTCCGCGCTGAAGCTTTCTTT. Translating gives CASSIGFRAEAFF.

The chain recombines TRBV9 with TRBJ2-2; 9 bases are shared with TRBD1. Germline-derived CDR1 and CDR2 are SGDLS and YYNGEE. V trimming: 5 bases; J trimming: 6 bases; junction bases outside the gene matches: 11. The CDR3 has 16 residues. This CDR3 reads CASRTSGTGFPGELFF. DNA of the CDR3: TGTGCCAGCAGGACGTCCGGGACAGGGTTCCCCGGGGAGCTGTTTTTT.

The chain has TRBV19 and TRBJ1-2, with D possibly TRBD1 on 6 matching bases. This CDR3 region has 14 residues. V lost 7 bases and J lost 3, with 15 bases in between. Germline V gene data show CDR1 as LNHDA and CDR2 as SQIVND (reference sequence). CDR3 nucleotide sequence: TGTGCCAGTAATTCACAGGGCTCGGACTATGGCTACACCTTC. It is translated as CASNSQGSDYGYTF.

This clonotype was observed many times. CDR3: CASSTLGVEQYF. CDR3 sequence (DNA): TGTGCCAGCAGTACCCTAGGGGTCGAGCAGTACTTC. The V gene is TRBV27, the J gene TRBJ2-7; TRBD1 is a possible D gene (5 bases). Trimming left V 5 bases short and J 6 bases short, with 11 bases between. CDR3 length: 12 residues. CDR1 and CDR2 from the germline V gene are MNHEY and SMNVEV (reference sequence).

This clonotype was detected once. The rearrangement joins TRBV29-1 to TRBJ1-2; tentatively, D is TRBD1 (6 bases). The CDR3 sequence is 9 residues long. The V and J ends lost 8 bases and 6 bases respectively, with 7 bases between them. Germline V gene sequence: CDR1 SQVTM, CDR2 ANQGSEA. The CDR3 DNA reads as TGCAGCTACAGGGATGGCTACACCTTC. Translation gives CSYRDGYTF.

The chain uses TRBV10-3 and TRBJ2-7; 10 nucleotides line up with TRBD2. CDR3 size: 14 residues. J was trimmed by 4 bases and V by 6 bases; bases with no gene match: 6. CDR1 and CDR2 (germline): ENHRY, SYGVKD. CDR3 amino acids: CAIRPAGGTYEQYF. The CDR3 DNA sequence: TGTGCCATCAGACCAGCGGGAGGGACGTACGAGCAGTACTTC.